The 27 T cell receptor beta chains listed next were all sequenced from one sample in a study of identical twins. Each CDR3 protein gets one entry after TCRdb re-called the 5' RACE reads with MiXCR. The sample has about 240,000 distinct CDR3 sequences, roughly a tenth seen once. Sequencing input: memory T cells sorted from blood. The receptors were gathered from a middle-aged man in good health.

V gene TRBV4-3 combines with J gene TRBJ2-7; 7 bases align to TRBD1. V dropped 0 bases and J dropped 6; count of bases not matched to a gene: 8. Per the germline V gene, CDR1 is LGHNA and CDR2 is YSLEER. CDR3 length: 15 residues. CDR3 bases: TGCGCCAGCAGCCAAGAAGGGGGCAGTCCCTCCGAGCAGTACTTC. Amino acids: CASSQEGGSPSEQYF.

This clonotype was counted a few times. The V and J genes are TRBV7-2 and TRBJ1-2, with D unclear. V was cut by 5 bases and J by 5 bases, with 15 bases left in between. CDR3 length: 14 residues. CDR1 and CDR2 (germline): SGHTA, FQGNSA. This chain's CDR3 is CASSPSDGSYGYTF. For the CDR3, the DNA is TGTGCCAGCAGCCCTTCCGACGGCTCATATGGCTACACCTTC.

This clonotype was seen at least ten times. The V gene is TRBV2, the J gene TRBJ2-7; 10 bases map to TRBD1. The germline V gene encodes CDR1 SNHLY and CDR2 FYNNEI. V was pared by 4 bases and J by 0 bases, with 3 bases of the junction left unmatched. The CDR3 is 15 residues long. The CDR3 bases are TGTGCCAGCAGTGGGACAGGGGGTAGCTCCTACGAGCAGTACTTC. It specifies CASSGTGGSSYEQYF.

This clonotype was counted many times. The V and J genes are TRBV28 and TRBJ2-7; D perhaps matches TRBD2 (6 bases). Germline assignment: CDR1 MDHEN and CDR2 SYDVKM. The CDR3 runs 13 residues. The V end was cut by 3 bases, the J end by 5 bases, with 11 bases between. In nucleotides, the CDR3 is TGTGCCAGCAGTTTCACCGGACTAAACGAGCAGTACTTC. Translated, it gives CASSFTGLNEQYF.

In this sample, this clonotype turned up many times. V is TRBV5-1 and J is TRBJ2-1, with D possibly TRBD2 on 5 matching bases. CDR1 and CDR2 (germline): SGHRS, YFSETQ. The CDR3 runs to 15 residues. The V end was cut by 0 bases, the J end by 8 bases, with 15 bases between. The CDR3 bases are TGCGCCAGCAGCTTGGAAAATCGAGGGAGCGATGAGCAGTTCTTC. Translation gives CASSLENRGSDEQFF.

The V gene is TRBV11-2, the J gene TRBJ1-6, with 7 bases fitting TRBD1. Germline loops: CDR1 SGHAT, CDR2 FQNNGV. This CDR3 contains 15 residues. Trimming cost V 0 bases and J 10 bases; bases outside gene matches: 6. The CDR3 sequence: CASSLDGRGNSPLHF. Written as DNA, the CDR3 is TGTGCCAGCAGCTTAGATGGCAGGGGGAACTCACCCCTCCACTTT.

This clonotype was observed at least ten times. This sequence joins TRBV5-1 and TRBJ2-7; 13 bases are shared with TRBD2. Germline lookup yields CDR1 SGHRS and CDR2 YFSETQ. J gave up 6 bases and V 4 bases, and 10 bases lay outside the gene matches. This CDR3 spans 16 amino acids. CDR3 residues: CASSPVGGLAGPEQYF. Here the CDR3 DNA reads TGCGCCAGCAGCCCGGTAGGGGGACTAGCGGGACCCGAGCAGTACTTC.

V usage is TRBV4-2 and J usage is TRBJ2-5, with 11 bases identical to TRBD2. CDR1 and CDR2 (germline): LGHNA, YNFKEQ. The CDR3 runs to 16 residues. V was pared by 1 base and J by 4 bases, with 5 bases of the junction left unmatched. The CDR3 protein is CASSQGLAGGRETQYF. CDR3 DNA sequence: TGTGCCAGCAGCCAAGGCTTAGCGGGGGGGCGAGAGACCCAGTACTTC.

This clonotype came up a few times. The CDR3: CASSDIAGYTYEQYF. CDR3 sequence (DNA): TGTGCCAGCAGCGACATAGCGGGATACACCTACGAGCAGTACTTC. The V call is TRBV7-9, the J call TRBJ2-7; 8 bases are a match to TRBD2. This CDR3 is built from 15 residues. J lost 2 bases, V lost 5 bases, and 8 bases had no gene match. Germline CDR1 reads SEHNR; CDR2 reads FQNEAQ (reference sequence).

The chain couples TRBV30 to TRBJ2-1, with 7 nucleotides matching TRBD2. Trimming removed 0 bases from V and 13 bases from J; junction bases left unmatched: 6. Germline V lookup: CDR1 GTSNPN, CDR2 SVGIG (reference sequence). This CDR3 has 12 residues. CDR3 amino acids: CAWSVRGGSQFF. CDR3 DNA sequence: TGTGCCTGGAGTGTACGGGGCGGGAGTCAGTTCTTC.

This chain links TRBV11-2 with TRBJ1-1; 7 bases agree with TRBD1. This CDR3 is built from 15 residues. Trimming at V came to 3 bases and at J to 6 bases, leaving 10 bases not matched to a gene. Germline V gene sequence: CDR1 SGHAT, CDR2 FQNNGV. CDR3 nucleotides: TGTGCCAGCAGCTTGGACGACAGGGAAGGCGCTGAAGCTTTCTTT. It yields the protein CASSLDDREGAEAFF.

The chain couples TRBV11-2 to TRBJ2-2; D gene ambiguous. This CDR3 is built from 11 residues. The germline V and J ends were trimmed by 7 bases and 4 bases, with 4 bases remaining between them. CDR1 SGHAT and CDR2 FQNNGV come from the germline V gene. Here the CDR3 DNA reads TGTGCCAGCATAATCACCGGGGAGCTGTTTTTT. Its translation: CASIITGELFF.

This clonotype has just a few counts. The rearrangement joins TRBV29-1 to TRBJ2-2; TRBD1 agrees at 8 bases. With V trimmed by 3 bases and J by 6 bases, 9 bases remained unmatched. The V gene's germline CDR1 is SQVTM and CDR2 ANQGSEA. This CDR3 region has 15 residues. The CDR3 sequence: CSVDTGQEDSGELFF. In DNA form, the CDR3 reads TGCAGCGTTGACACGGGACAGGAAGATTCCGGGGAGCTGTTTTTT.

The chain links TRBV3-1 to TRBJ2-7; D is undetermined. The length of the CDR3 is 15 residues. The germline V and J ends were trimmed by 0 bases and 2 bases, with 11 bases remaining between them. From germline, CDR1 is LGHDT and CDR2 YNNKEL (reference sequence). For the CDR3, the DNA is TGTGCCAGCAGCCAAGATTTAGGACCCACCTACGAGCAGTACTTC. Protein sequence: CASSQDLGPTYEQYF.

This clonotype came up a few times. V gene TRBV7-9 combines with J gene TRBJ1-4; 7 bases map to TRBD1. Germline V gives CDR1 SEHNR, CDR2 FQNEAQ (reference sequence). Losses at the gene ends were 5 bases for V and 3 bases for J; bases not matched to a gene: 3. This CDR3 is built from 14 residues. CDR3 coding DNA: TGTGCCAGCAGCCTAGACAGGGCTAATGAAAAACTGTTTTTT. This codes for CASSLDRANEKLFF. Full variable domain (rest looked up from reference TRBV7-9 and TRBJ1-4): DTGVSQNPRHKITKRGQNVTFRCDPISEHNRLYWYRQTLGQGPEFLTYFQNEAQLEKSRLLSDRFSAERPKGSFSTLEIQRTEQGDSAMYLCASSLDRANEKLFFGSGTQLSVL.

The chain combines TRBV3-1 with TRBJ1-1, with unresolved D. Germline V lookup: CDR1 LGHDT, CDR2 YNNKEL (reference sequence). This CDR3 has 12 amino acids. Trimming stripped 3 bases from V and 0 bases from J, with 2 bases between. The CDR3: CASSHLNTEAFF. Written as DNA, the CDR3 is TGTGCCAGCAGCCATCTGAACACTGAAGCTTTCTTT.

In its sample, this clonotype was seen many times. V is TRBV7-2 and J is TRBJ1-2, with D perhaps TRBD1 (5 bases). Between the trimmed V and J ends, which lost 6 bases and 4 bases, there was a span of 15 bases. The CDR3 length is 14 residues. Germline CDR1 and CDR2: SGHTA and FQGNSA. CDR3 protein: CASSYQQATYGYTF. In DNA, the CDR3 is TGTGCCAGCAGTTATCAACAGGCCACCTATGGCTACACCTTC.

V usage is TRBV7-8 and J usage is TRBJ2-7; D not certain. Germline CDR1 and CDR2: SGHVS and FQNEAQ. V lost 2 bases to trimming and J lost 1 base, with 9 bases between them. The CDR3 loop spans 14 amino acids. The CDR3 loop reads CASSLLVGSYEQYF. CDR3 DNA: TGTGCCAGCAGCTTATTAGTCGGTTCCTACGAGCAGTACTTC.

The chain links TRBV2 to TRBJ1-1; D might be TRBD1 (5 bases). The ends were cut back, 9 bases at V and 6 bases at J, with 17 bases in the middle. Per germline, CDR1 SNHLY and CDR2 FYNNEI. This CDR3 has 13 residues. The CDR3: CASGGSAWAEAFF. The DNA for the CDR3 is TGTGCCAGTGGGGGTAGCGCCTGGGCTGAAGCTTTCTTT. Filled out from reference TRBV2 and TRBJ1-1, the complete variable domain reads EPEVTQTPSHQVTQMGQEVILRCVPISNHLYFYWYRQILGQKVEFLVSFYNNEISEKSEIFDDQFSVERPDGSNFTLKIRSTKLEDSAMYFCASGGSAWAEAFFGQGTRLTVV.

This clonotype has ten or more counts. The chain joins TRBV29-1 to TRBJ2-7; D is unclear. CDR1 and CDR2 from the germline V gene are SQVTM and ANQGSEA. V gave up 4 bases and J gave up 2 bases, with 9 bases separating them. This CDR3 region has 12 residues. For the CDR3, the DNA is TGCAGCGTTGGAGACGGCCCCTACGAGCAGTACTTC. Translation: CSVGDGPYEQYF.

This clonotype came up many times. The chain links TRBV4-1 to TRBJ1-1; 12 nucleotides line up with TRBD1. The CDR3 contains 14 residues. The germline CDR1 and CDR2 sequences are MGHRA and YSYEKL. CDR3 coding DNA: TGCGCGTCGGGACAGGGGGCTCTGAACACTGAAGCTTTCTTT. Its translation is CASGQGALNTEAFF.

The J gene is TRBJ1-2, the V gene TRBV7-2; TRBD1 aligns across 7 bases. Germline CDR1 is SGHTA and CDR2 is FQGNSA. J gave up 2 bases and V 5 bases, and 5 bases lay outside the gene matches. The CDR3 extends over 14 amino acids. In DNA, the CDR3 is TGTGCCAGCAGCCCGACGACAGGGAACTATGGCTACACCTTC. Protein sequence: CASSPTTGNYGYTF.

The gene calls are TRBV14 and TRBJ1-1; no definite D call. The V end lost 7 bases, the J end lost 0 bases, and 9 bases lay between the germline ends. Germline CDR1 and CDR2: SGHDN and FVKESK. This CDR3 region has 13 residues. In DNA form, the CDR3 reads TGTGCCAGCAACCGGGAGTTGAACACTGAAGCTTTCTTT. It encodes CASNRELNTEAFF.

This clonotype was observed at least ten times. The chain employs TRBV21-1 and TRBJ2-1; the D call TRBD1 from the table was never checked on the DNA. TRBV21-1 is deemed a pseudogene. There are 14 residues in the CDR3. The CDR3 here is CASGLPRGHNEQFF. The DNA of the CDR3 is TGTGCCAGCGGTCTTCCCAGGGGCCACAATGAGCAGTTCTTC.

This clonotype was recorded many times. The chain joins TRBV5-1 to TRBJ2-7; tentatively, D is TRBD1 (6 bases). The V end lost 4 bases, the J end lost 1 base, and 12 bases lay between the germline ends. The CDR3 consists of 14 residues. Germline V lookup: CDR1 SGHRS, CDR2 YFSETQ. The CDR3 DNA sequence: TGCGCCAGCAGCGAGGACAGCCTATCCTACGAGCAGTACTTC. Protein sequence: CASSEDSLSYEQYF.

This clonotype was picked up many times. This CDR3 reads CASSSRDRGISPLHF. The DNA for the CDR3 is TGTGCCAGCAGCTCGCGGGACAGGGGGATATCACCCCTCCACTTT. This chain connects TRBV7-9 to TRBJ1-6, with 11 bases aligning to TRBD1. The CDR3 loop spans 15 amino acids. CDR1 and CDR2 from the germline V gene are SEHNR and FQNEAQ (reference sequence). The junction had 6 bases not matched to a gene; V was cut back by 4 bases and J by 10 bases. The full variable domain, rest sourced from reference TRBV7-9 and TRBJ1-6, is DTGVSQNPRHKITKRGQNVTFRCDPISEHNRLYWYRQTLGQGPEFLTYFQNEAQLEKSRLLSDRFSAERPKGSFSTLEIQRTEQGDSAMYLCASSSRDRGISPLHFGNGTRLTVT.

The chain uses TRBV7-3 and TRBJ2-1, with D unclear. The CDR3 extends over 13 amino acids. V shed 2 bases and J shed 8 bases, with 10 bases lying between them. Germline V gene lookup returns CDR1 SGHTA and CDR2 FQGTGA. This CDR3 reads CASSLQVFDEQFF. As DNA, the CDR3 is TGTGCCAGCAGCTTACAGGTTTTCGATGAGCAGTTCTTC.